One and the same sample provided the 11 T cell receptor beta chains below, sequenced in a study of T cells expressing NK-cell markers. Following a re-call of the 5' RACE reads, TCRdb has one entry per CDR3 protein and lacks DNA. This listing includes over 250,000 distinct CDR3 sequences. Sequences were obtained from blood T cells: a sorted CD56 or NKG2C T cell subset, CD4+ or CD8+ T cells, or bulk PBMC T cells (not recorded which). The receptors come from a woman between 18 and 70 years old in good health.

The rearrangement links TRBV28 to TRBJ1-1; the TCRdb call, TRBD1, lacks DNA for checking. This CDR3 has 13 residues. Germline loops: CDR1 MDHEN, CDR2 SYDVKM. The CDR3 is CASSLRTGTWAFF.

The chain couples TRBV7-2 to TRBJ2-5; no DNA is available, so the TRBD1 call from TCRdb remains unchecked. The CDR3 has 15 residues. In germline, CDR1 is SGHTA, CDR2 FQGNSA. The CDR3 here is CASSSRLFGGETQYF.

V and J are TRBV27 and TRBJ2-4; there is no DNA to check the TCRdb D call of TRBD2. The CDR3 loop spans 18 amino acids. In germline, CDR1 is MNHEY, CDR2 SMNVEV (reference sequence). The CDR3 region is CASSLSNRAQGGRNIQYF.

The chain recombines TRBV20-1 with TRBJ2-7; lacking DNA, the TRBD2 call made by TCRdb goes unchecked. This CDR3 contains 15 residues. CDR1 is DFQATT and CDR2 is SNEGSKA in the germline V gene (reference sequence). The CDR3 reads CSAGGLAGGGSEQYF.

This chain uses TRBV10-3 with TRBJ1-1; TCRdb's D gene call, TRBD1, goes unchecked for lack of DNA. The CDR3 loop spans 13 amino acids. Germline V gene lookup returns CDR1 ENHRY and CDR2 SYGVKD. CDR3 loop: CAIRTVTYTEAFF.

The J gene is TRBJ2-3, the V gene TRBV20-1; lacking DNA, the TRBD2 call made by TCRdb goes unchecked. CDR3 size: 14 residues. Germline CDR1 DFQATT, CDR2 SNEGSKA (reference sequence). CDR3 loop: CSGASGGARDTQYF.

The V gene is TRBV12-3 or TRBV12-4, the J gene TRBJ2-7; TCRdb indicates TRBD2, and absent DNA this call remains unverified. There are 12 residues in the CDR3. CDR3 sequence: CASRGSRYEQYF.

This rearrangement joins TRBV10-3 to TRBJ1-6. The CDR3 length is 15 residues. The germline CDR1 and CDR2 sequences are ENHRY and SYGVKD. The chain's CDR3 is CAISESGRVNSPLHF.

J is TRBJ2-1 and V is TRBV6-2 or TRBV6-3; no DNA is available, so the TRBD1 call from TCRdb remains unchecked. The CDR3 consists of 16 residues. CDR1 is MNHEY, CDR2 SVGEGT, per germline. The CDR3 sequence: CASTQHGVIGYNEQFF.

J is TRBJ2-1 and V is TRBV2; TCRdb lists TRBD2, though no DNA is available to test this call. In germline, CDR1 is SNHLY, CDR2 FYNNEI. The CDR3 contains 16 residues. CDR3 amino acids: CASRVRLAGIYNEQFF.

The chain recombines TRBV4-2 with TRBJ2-3; the D call from TCRdb, TRBD2, cannot be confirmed without DNA. This CDR3 is 16 amino acids long. Germline V lookup: CDR1 LGHNA, CDR2 YNFKEQ. The chain's CDR3 is CASSPRTSGGSDTQYF.